This is a list of T cell receptor beta chains from one sample in a study of T cell responses to AZD1222 COVID-19 vaccine. Profiling relied on immunoSEQ multiplex PCR, and the TCRdb table lists in-frame clones only, not all of them. The sample lists over 110,000 clones; 90% were seen once. The sequenced sample was peripheral blood, obtained 28 days after the second AZD1222 dose. These receptors originate from an adult who received the AZD1222 COVID-19 vaccine. The CDR3 runs from the conserved cysteine through the conserved F or W. The order of the fields is D gene, J gene, clone size, V gene, CDR3 length, CDR3 DNA, CDR3 protein. A D gene is named only where the DNA matches it firmly. A row's size may be missing; if present it is once, few, many or a size class.

D: NA; J: TRBJ2-1; size: NA; V: TRBV10-3; length: 14; DNA: TGTGCCATCAGCCCCTTAACAGCCTACAATGAGCAGTTCTTC; CDR3: CAISPLTAYNEQFF
D: NA; J: TRBJ1-5; size: NA; V: TRBV10-3; length: 14; DNA: TGTGCCATCATCACAGGGACCGCCCGGGGGCCCCAGCATTTT; CDR3: CAIITGTARGPQHF
D: NA; J: TRBJ1-1; size: NA; V: TRBV7-2; length: 14; DNA: TGTGCCAGCAGCTTCCGGGCCTTGAACACTGAAGCTTTCTTT; CDR3: CASSFRALNTEAFF
D: NA; J: TRBJ1-5; size: NA; V: TRBV28; length: 12; DNA: TGTGCCAGCAGTCCGTCAAGCCAGCCCCAGCATTTT; CDR3: CASSPSSQPQHF
D: TRBD2; J: TRBJ2-1; size: NA; V: TRBV7-2; length: 16; DNA: TGTGCCAGCAGCCCCCAGGGAGCGGGAGGCCGGAATGAGCAGTTCTTC; CDR3: CASSPQGAGGRNEQFF
D: TRBD1; J: TRBJ1-4; size: NA; V: TRBV10-2; length: 14; DNA: TGCGCCAGCAGTGAGTGGACAGGGAAGGAAAAACTGTTTTTT; CDR3: CASSEWTGKEKLFF
D: NA; J: TRBJ2-1; size: once; V: TRBV5-4; length: 15; DNA: TGTGCCAGCAGCCCGACGGGGGGCAACTACAATGAGCAGTTCTTC; CDR3: CASSPTGGNYNEQFF
D: NA; J: TRBJ1-1; size: NA; V: TRBV5-6; length: 14; DNA: TGTGCCAGCAGCTTGGAGGGCTTGAACACTGAAGCTTTCTTT; CDR3: CASSLEGLNTEAFF
D: NA; J: TRBJ1-5; size: once; V: TRBV6-5; length: 14; DNA: TGTGCCAGCAGGAAGGGCGAAATCAATCAGCCCCAGCATTTT; CDR3: CASRKGEINQPQHF
D: TRBD1; J: TRBJ2-5; size: NA; V: TRBV18; length: 15; DNA: TGTGCCAGCTCACAAACGACAGGGGTCATAGAGACCCAGTACTTC; CDR3: CASSQTTGVIETQYF
D: NA; J: TRBJ2-3; size: NA; V: TRBV2; length: 14; DNA: TGTGCCAGCAGTGTCGTCGGCTACACAGATACGCAGTATTTT; CDR3: CASSVVGYTDTQYF
D: NA; J: TRBJ1-5; size: NA; V: TRBV21-1; length: 16; DNA: TGTGCCAGCAGCCCGGAGGCCACAGTTAGCAATCAGCCCCAGCATTTT; CDR3: CASSPEATVSNQPQHF
D: NA; J: TRBJ1-5; size: NA; V: TRBV27; length: 13; DNA: TGTGCCAGCAGTTTAATCCCTAATCAGCCCCAGCATTTT; CDR3: CASSLIPNQPQHF
D: TRBD2; J: TRBJ2-7; size: NA; V: TRBV5-1; length: 16; DNA: TGCGCCAGCAGCTCTGCACGGGCGGGAGTAGGTTACGAGCAGTACTTC; CDR3: CASSSARAGVGYEQYF
D: NA; J: TRBJ2-6; size: once; V: TRBV6-2/TRBV6-3; length: 18; DNA: TGTGCCAGCAGTTATTACGACAGAGCAGTCTCTGGGGCCAACGTCCTGACTTTC; CDR3: CASSYYDRAVSGANVLTF
D: NA; J: TRBJ2-7; size: once; V: TRBV5-6; length: 15; DNA: TGTGCCAGCAGCCGTCCGCCGGGCTCTACCTACGAGCAGTACTTC; CDR3: CASSRPPGSTYEQYF
D: NA; J: TRBJ1-5; size: NA; V: TRBV24-1; length: 13; DNA: TGTGCCACCAGTGAAGGAACGAATCAGCCCCAGCATTTT; CDR3: CATSEGTNQPQHF
D: TRBD1; J: TRBJ1-1; size: few; V: TRBV11-2; length: 16; DNA: TGTGCCAGCAGCTTAGGGCCACAGGGGGCGGACACTGAAGCTTTCTTT; CDR3: CASSLGPQGADTEAFF
D: NA; J: TRBJ2-6; size: NA; V: TRBV15; length: 15; DNA: TGTGCCACCAGCAGGACTGGGCTTGGGGCCAACGTCCTGACTTTC; CDR3: CATSRTGLGANVLTF
D: NA; J: TRBJ2-1; size: NA; V: TRBV20-1; length: 14; DNA: TGCAGTGCTAGTCCTCCTTTGGGGGACAATGAGCAGTTCTTC; CDR3: CSASPPLGDNEQFF
D: NA; J: TRBJ1-2; size: NA; V: TRBV6-5; length: 14; DNA: TGTGCCAGCTCTCCCAGTTACCCTAACTATGGCTACACCTTC; CDR3: CASSPSYPNYGYTF
D: NA; J: TRBJ1-3; size: NA; V: TRBV5-1; length: 17; DNA: TGCGCCAGCAGCTTGGAGGGAACAGGCCTCTCTGGAAACACCATATATTTT; CDR3: CASSLEGTGLSGNTIYF
D: TRBD2; J: TRBJ2-5; size: NA; V: TRBV5-1; length: 14; DNA: TGCGCCAGCAGCTTGGAGGTCTCGGGAGGGACCCAGTACTTC; CDR3: CASSLEVSGGTQYF
D: NA; J: TRBJ1-5; size: NA; V: TRBV11-2; length: 14; DNA: TGTGCCAGCAGCTTAAACTCACCAAGTCAGCCCCAGCATTTT; CDR3: CASSLNSPSQPQHF
D: TRBD1; J: TRBJ2-7; size: once; V: TRBV11-3; length: 15; DNA: TGTGCCAGCAGCTTAGAGGGACAGAAGGGCTACGAGCAGTACTTC; CDR3: CASSLEGQKGYEQYF
D: NA; J: TRBJ2-1; size: once; V: TRBV3-1/TRBV3-2; length: 15; DNA: TGTGCCAGCAGCCAAGAGCTGGGGATTCCCAATGAGCAGTTCTTC; CDR3: CASSQELGIPNEQFF
D: NA; J: TRBJ1-3; size: NA; V: TRBV4-1; length: 17; DNA: TGCGCCAGCAGCCAAGATCCAGGGTTGGGGAGCGAAAACACCATATATTTT; CDR3: CASSQDPGLGSENTIYF
D: NA; J: TRBJ1-3; size: NA; V: TRBV5-1; length: 15; DNA: TGCGCCAGCAGCTCACAGGGTTACTCTGGAAACACCATATATTTT; CDR3: CASSSQGYSGNTIYF
D: NA; J: TRBJ2-1; size: NA; V: TRBV9; length: 14; DNA: TGTGCCAGCAGCGGTTGGTCTGGCTACAATGAGCAGTTCTTC; CDR3: CASSGWSGYNEQFF
D: NA; J: TRBJ1-1; size: NA; V: TRBV6-6; length: 14; DNA: TGTGCCAGCAGCGAGTGGTCCGTTTACACTGAAGCTTTCTTT; CDR3: CASSEWSVYTEAFF
D: TRBD2; J: TRBJ2-1; size: NA; V: TRBV6-6; length: 20; DNA: TGTGCCAGCAGCCCAACTCTCCTAGCGGGAGGGCCTCTTTCCTACAATGAGCAGTTCTTC; CDR3: CASSPTLLAGGPLSYNEQFF
D: TRBD1; J: TRBJ1-5; size: NA; V: TRBV30; length: 15; DNA: TGTGCCTGGAGTGGGGACAGGGGCAGCAATCAGCCCCAGCATTTT; CDR3: CAWSGDRGSNQPQHF
D: NA; J: TRBJ1-2; size: NA; V: TRBV6-5; length: 14; DNA: TGTGCCAGCAGGGGAACAGGGTACGGCGGGGACTACACCTTC; CDR3: CASRGTGYGGDYTF
D: NA; J: TRBJ1-2; size: NA; V: TRBV4-3; length: 15; DNA: TGCGCCAGCAGCCAAGGTGGGGGCGGCAACTATGGCTACACCTTC; CDR3: CASSQGGGGNYGYTF
D: TRBD1; J: TRBJ2-7; size: NA; V: TRBV27; length: 16; DNA: TGTGCCAGCAGTTTATGGGGGGGACAGGGACCAGACGAGCAGTACTTC; CDR3: CASSLWGGQGPDEQYF
D: NA; J: TRBJ2-1; size: NA; V: TRBV5-1; length: 13; DNA: TGCGCCAGCAGCGTGCCTACGGCCTTAGTGCAGTTCTTC; CDR3: CASSVPTALVQFF
D: NA; J: TRBJ1-1; size: NA; V: TRBV9; length: 17; DNA: TGTGCCAGCAGCGTAGGATTAACCGGACAGAGGAACACTGAAGCTTTCTTT; CDR3: CASSVGLTGQRNTEAFF
D: TRBD2; J: TRBJ2-3; size: NA; V: TRBV13; length: 15; DNA: TGTGCCAGCAGCTCGGGACTAGCGTCGTCAGCTACGCAGTATTTT; CDR3: CASSSGLASSATQYF
D: NA; J: TRBJ1-4; size: NA; V: TRBV5-1; length: 16; DNA: TGCGCCAGCAGCTTGGTATTGGCAGGGGCTAATGAAAAACTGTTTTTT; CDR3: CASSLVLAGANEKLFF
D: TRBD1; J: TRBJ1-1; size: NA; V: TRBV19; length: 15; DNA: TGTGCCAGTACCTCAAGTGGGACAGTGAACACTGAAGCTTTCTTT; CDR3: CASTSSGTVNTEAFF
D: NA; J: TRBJ2-4; size: NA; V: TRBV19; length: 17; DNA: TGTGCCAGTAGTATAACCGGTTTCCGAGGGACCAAAAACATTCAGTACTTC; CDR3: CASSITGFRGTKNIQYF
D: NA; J: TRBJ2-1; size: NA; V: TRBV6-5; length: 14; DNA: TGTGCCAGCAGTTACTCCCGGGCTAGCTCCAGGCAGTTCTTC; CDR3: CASSYSRASSRQFF
D: TRBD2; J: TRBJ2-2; size: NA; V: TRBV24-1; length: 19; DNA: TGTGCCACCAGTGATTTGCGGGGGGTTGGAGGGAAGTACACCGGGGAGCTGTTTTTT; CDR3: CATSDLRGVGGKYTGELFF
D: TRBD2; J: TRBJ2-5; size: NA; V: TRBV2; length: 14; DNA: TGTGCCAGCAGTGAACAGCGGGGGCAAGAGACCCAGTACTTC; CDR3: CASSEQRGQETQYF
D: NA; J: TRBJ1-2; size: NA; V: TRBV5-1; length: 14; DNA: TGCGCCAGCAGCTTGGCCAGCGCCCACTATGGCTACACCTTC; CDR3: CASSLASAHYGYTF
D: NA; J: TRBJ2-1; size: NA; V: TRBV4-3; length: 14; DNA: TGCGCCAGCAGCCAAGATGCAGGAAGGAATGAGCAGTTCTTC; CDR3: CASSQDAGRNEQFF
D: NA; J: TRBJ1-2; size: NA; V: TRBV11-3; length: 18; DNA: TGTGCCAGCAGCTCGAGCCGGGACCCCTACCTGAAGTATTATGGCTACACCTTC; CDR3: CASSSSRDPYLKYYGYTF
D: TRBD2; J: TRBJ2-5; size: NA; V: TRBV6-5; length: 13; DNA: TGTGCCAGCAGCCGGACGGGAGGGGAGACCCAGTACTTC; CDR3: CASSRTGGETQYF
D: NA; J: TRBJ2-7; size: few; V: TRBV14; length: 15; DNA: TGTGCCAGCAGCCAAGGTGGGGGTGAGACCTACGAGCAGTACTTC; CDR3: CASSQGGGETYEQYF
D: NA; J: TRBJ1-2; size: once; V: TRBV28; length: 14; DNA: TGTGCCAGCAGGGTATCCGGCCTAAACTATGGCTACACCTTC; CDR3: CASRVSGLNYGYTF